The 21 T cell receptor beta chains listed next were all sequenced from one sample in a study of T cells after yellow fever vaccination. TCRdb re-analysed the 5' RACE reads in MiXCR, keeping a single row per CDR3 protein. The sample lists 350,000 or so distinct CDR3 sequences, around 8.1% occurring once. Sequenced material: PBMCs, taken roughly 45 days after the first yellow fever vaccination. These TCRs come from a man aged 18 to 29 who received the YFV17D yellow fever vaccine.

A few counts support this clonotype. V gene TRBV14 combines with J gene TRBJ1-4; D is undetermined. The germline V gene encodes CDR1 SGHDN and CDR2 FVKESK. This CDR3 has 12 amino acids. Trimming removed 3 bases at V and 8 bases at J, with 7 bases between. The DNA of the CDR3 is TGTGCCAGCAGCCAGGTCGAGGAAAAACTGTTTTTT. Protein product: CASSQVEEKLFF.

This clonotype was observed many times. V usage is TRBV7-2 and J usage is TRBJ1-5; 7 bases map to TRBD1. This CDR3 contains 14 residues. CDR1 and CDR2 from the germline V gene are SGHTA and FQGNSA. With V trimmed by 2 bases and J by 7 bases, 5 bases remained unmatched. The CDR3 region has the DNA TGTGCCAGCAGCTTAAACAGGGGAGAACAGCCCCAGCATTTT. Translation gives CASSLNRGEQPQHF.

This clonotype was seen more than once but under ten times. The CDR3 here is CASSSQGIGQGYTF. For the CDR3, the DNA is TGTGCCAGCAGTTCCCAGGGGATAGGTCAGGGCTACACCTTC. The chain links TRBV27 to TRBJ1-2, with D possibly being TRBD1 (6 bases). CDR3 size: 14 residues. Germline lookup yields CDR1 MNHEY and CDR2 SMNVEV (reference sequence). Trimming shortened V by 4 bases and J by 8 bases, and 17 bases separated the two germline ends.

The table lists this clonotype with a few counts. The V and J genes are TRBV7-9 and TRBJ2-5, with a weak D call TRBD1 (6 bases). V was cut by 5 bases and J by 3 bases, with 13 bases left in between. Germline V gives CDR1 SEHNR, CDR2 FQNEAQ (reference sequence). The CDR3 loop spans 14 amino acids. The CDR3 loop reads CASSRTDEKETQYF. The CDR3 DNA reads TGTGCCAGCAGCCGGACAGACGAAAAAGAGACCCAGTACTTC.

The V gene is TRBV7-2, the J gene TRBJ1-2; possible D gene TRBD1, 5 bases. CDR1 is SGHTA, CDR2 FQGNSA, per germline. CDR3 size: 15 residues. Trimming took 5 bases from V and 5 from J, leaving 18 bases between them. The CDR3 bases are TGTGCCAGCAGCCCCGCGGGGGGGACGGGGTATGGCTACACCTTC. This sequence encodes CASSPAGGTGYGYTF.

This clonotype was seen only a few times. The chain uses TRBV7-2 and TRBJ2-2; possibly TRBD2 for D (5 bases). The V end was cut by 2 bases, the J end by 1 base, with 8 bases between. Germline assignment: CDR1 SGHTA and CDR2 FQGNSA. CDR3 length: 15 residues. CDR3 amino acids: CASSLTGENTGELFF. The CDR3 DNA follows: TGTGCCAGCAGCTTAACCGGGGAGAACACCGGGGAGCTGTTTTTT. Combining the CDR3 with reference TRBV7-2 and TRBJ2-2 gives the whole variable domain GAGVSQSPSNKVTEKGKDVELRCDPISGHTALYWYRQSLGQGLEFLIYFQGNSAPDKSGLPSDRFSAERTGGSVSTLTIQRTQQEDSAVYLCASSLTGENTGELFFGEGSRLTVL.

This clonotype appeared a few times. The chain employs TRBV6-2 or TRBV6-3 and TRBJ2-7; 7 bases fit TRBD1. The ends lost 8 bases at V and 0 bases at J; junction bases unmatched: 7. This CDR3 spans 14 amino acids. Per the germline V gene, CDR1 is MNHEY and CDR2 is SVGEGT. Written as DNA, the CDR3 is TGTGCCAGCCACGGGACAGCGGACTCCTACGAGCAGTACTTC. As protein: CASHGTADSYEQYF.

This clonotype has just a few counts. The V call is TRBV7-9, the J call TRBJ2-2; D is undetermined. The CDR3 is 13 residues long. Germline loops: CDR1 SEHNR, CDR2 FQNEAQ (reference sequence). Deletions cut 5 bases from V and 3 bases from J, with 7 bases between. In DNA, the CDR3 is TGTGCCAGCAGCCGTCCCTACACCGGGGAGCTGTTTTTT. Its protein is CASSRPYTGELFF.

In this sample, this clonotype turned up many times. The CDR3, as DNA: TGCGCCAGCAGCCAGAGCCTCGAGGGGCCGTCCGAAGCTTTCTTT. Protein: CASSQSLEGPSEAFF. This chain connects TRBV4-3 to TRBJ1-1; D perhaps matches TRBD1 (5 bases). Germline V lookup: CDR1 LGHNA, CDR2 YSLEER. This CDR3 has 15 amino acids. Trimming took 3 bases from V and 8 from J, leaving 19 bases between them.

This CDR3 reads CSARDRGLGQPQHF. The CDR3 DNA is TGCAGTGCAAGGGACAGGGGGCTCGGGCAGCCCCAGCATTTT. The chain couples TRBV20-1 to TRBJ1-5; 12 nucleotides line up with TRBD1. CDR3 length equals 14 residues. In germline, CDR1 is DFQATT, CDR2 SNEGSKA (reference sequence). V was pared by 6 bases and J by 7 bases, with 7 bases of the junction left unmatched.

This clonotype was counted a few times. The rearrangement links TRBV9 to TRBJ2-3; TRBD2 might be the D (5 bases). The CDR3 sequence is 14 residues long. CDR1 is SGDLS, CDR2 YYNGEE, per germline. The ends were cut back, 0 bases at V and 4 bases at J, with 9 bases in the middle. In DNA form, the CDR3 reads TGTGCCAGCAGCGTAGACGGGGAGCCAGATACGCAGTATTTT. This translates into CASSVDGEPDTQYF.

This clonotype was seen a few times. The genes are TRBV5-1 and TRBJ1-2, with 7 bases lining up with TRBD1. V lost 4 bases and J lost 7; bases outside the gene matches: 7. CDR3 length: 13 amino acids. Germline lookup yields CDR1 SGHRS and CDR2 YFSETQ. CDR3 loop: CASSNQGDPGYTF. The CDR3 DNA reads as TGCGCCAGCAGCAACCAGGGGGACCCTGGCTACACCTTC.

The chain recombines TRBV6-5 with TRBJ2-7, with a tentative D call TRBD2 (6 bases). V was trimmed by 6 bases and J by 7 bases, leaving 22 bases between them. Germline V gives CDR1 MNHEY, CDR2 SVGAGI. CDR3 length: 15 residues. The CDR3 protein is CASSWPGLSTLEQYF. The CDR3 region has the DNA TGTGCCAGCAGCTGGCCGGGACTGAGTACGTTGGAGCAGTACTTC.

This clonotype was detected a few times. This chain connects TRBV30 to TRBJ2-7, with D possibly TRBD1 on 5 matching bases. This CDR3 region has 12 residues. The ends were cut back, 4 bases at V and 5 bases at J, with 12 bases in the middle. Germline lookup yields CDR1 GTSNPN and CDR2 SVGIG (reference sequence). CDR3 sequence (DNA): TGTGCCTGGATAAGTGACAGCGACGAGCAGTACTTC. It codes for CAWISDSDEQYF.

This clonotype showed up just a few times. V and J are TRBV5-1 and TRBJ1-1; 8 nucleotides agree with TRBD1. The trim removed 4 bases at V and 1 base at J, leaving 3 bases unmatched. The CDR3 extends over 14 amino acids. CDR1 is SGHRS and CDR2 is YFSETQ in the germline V gene. CDR3 coding DNA: TGCGCCAGCAGCGCGGGGACAGGGAACACTGAAGCTTTCTTT. It specifies CASSAGTGNTEAFF.

The chain carries TRBV10-3 and TRBJ2-3; TRBD2 might be the D (5 bases). Deletions cut 4 bases from V and 0 bases from J, with 14 bases between. CDR3 size: 16 residues. Germline CDR1 ENHRY, CDR2 SYGVKD. The CDR3 coding sequence is TGTGCCATCAGTGGTATAGGAGCGGCTAGCACAGATACGCAGTATTTT. This encodes CAISGIGAASTDTQYF.

This clonotype was picked up a small number of times. V and J are TRBV20-1 and TRBJ1-1; D may be TRBD1 (6 bases). The CDR3 has 13 residues. The ends were cut back, 1 base at V and 6 bases at J, with 12 bases in the middle. CDR1 is DFQATT and CDR2 is SNEGSKA in the germline V gene (reference sequence). DNA of the CDR3: TGCAGTGCTAGAGTACCCCCAGGGGCTGAAGCTTTCTTT. Its protein is CSARVPPGAEAFF.

A few counts support this clonotype. The J gene is TRBJ1-5, the V gene TRBV28; possible D gene TRBD1, 5 bases. The ends were cut back, 5 bases at V and 4 bases at J, with 15 bases in the middle. The CDR3 covers 15 residues. CDR1 is MDHEN and CDR2 is SYDVKM in the germline V gene. The CDR3 spells CASSRAGTANQPQHF. The CDR3 region has the DNA TGTGCCAGCAGTAGAGCCGGGACGGCGAATCAGCCCCAGCATTTT.

There are a few counts of this clonotype. The CDR3 reads CASSQGGAYTDTQYF. CDR3 DNA: TGCGCCAGCAGCCAGGGGGGCGCCTACACAGATACGCAGTATTTT. This chain links TRBV5-1 with TRBJ2-3, with D maybe TRBD1 (7 bases). V gave up 4 bases and J gave up 2 bases, with 14 bases separating them. Germline lookup yields CDR1 SGHRS and CDR2 YFSETQ. The CDR3 runs to 15 residues.

The chain carries TRBV5-6 and TRBJ1-2; D gene uncertain. This CDR3 contains 14 residues. V lost 5 bases and J lost 1, with 12 bases in between. Germline lookup yields CDR1 SGHDT and CDR2 YYEEEE. This CDR3 is CASSFSGFNYGYTF. CDR3 nucleotide sequence: TGTGCCAGCAGTTTCAGTGGCTTTAACTATGGCTACACCTTC. Complete variable domain (other parts from reference TRBV5-6 and TRBJ1-2): DAGVTQSPTHLIKTRGQQVTLRCSPKSGHDTVSWYQQALGQGPQFIFQYYEEEERQRGNFPDRFSGHQFPNYSSELNVNALLLGDSALYLCASSFSGFNYGYTFGSGTRLTVV.

This clonotype has a handful of counts. V and J are TRBV7-3 and TRBJ2-5, with 10 bases fitting TRBD2. The germline V gene has CDR1 SGHTA and CDR2 FQGTGA. Unmatched junction bases numbered 4, after V lost 5 bases and J lost 1 base. The CDR3 loop spans 15 amino acids. CDR3 nucleotides: TGTGCCAGCAGCGAACTAGCGGGGCGCCAAGAGACCCAGTACTTC. It codes for CASSELAGRQETQYF.